Shown below are 25 T cell receptor beta chains from a single sample sequenced in a study of blood T cell repertoires in COVID-19. Repertoires were generated with immunoSEQ multiplex PCR, while TCRdb's copy carries only in-frame clones and drops some. The repertoire includes roughly 230,000 clones, around nine tenths of them detected once, and almost 4% sits in the top ten. Sequenced material: PBMCs or T cells enriched from blood (not recorded which). These receptors were taken from a woman between 25 and 40 years old with acute COVID-19.

This sequence joins TRBV10-1 and TRBJ2-1, with 7 bases aligning to TRBD2. CDR3 length equals 15 residues. Trimming cost V 5 bases and J 9 bases; bases outside gene matches: 13. Germline CDR1 WNHNN, CDR2 SYGVQD (reference sequence). CDR3 nucleotides: TGCGCCAGCAGTCCCCATGGGGGGGGGTTGAGTGAGCAGTTCTTC. Protein: CASSPHGGGLSEQFF.

The V gene is TRBV5-1, the J gene TRBJ2-7; 9 bases line up with TRBD1. After removal of 0 bases from V and 2 bases from J, the junction contained 3 bases not matched to a gene. CDR1 is SGHRS and CDR2 is YFSETQ in the germline V gene. This CDR3 is 15 amino acids long. This chain's CDR3 is CASSLGDRDTYEQYF. CDR3 nucleotide sequence: TGCGCCAGCAGCTTGGGGGACAGGGATACCTACGAGCAGTACTTC.

CDR3 coding DNA: TGTGCCAGTATTCACGATGGGGCGGGAAAACCTGAAGCTTTCTTT. Translation: CASIHDGAGKPEAFF. This chain uses TRBV19 with TRBJ1-1; possible D gene TRBD1, 5 bases. The CDR3 runs to 15 residues. From germline, CDR1 is LNHDA and CDR2 SQIVND (reference sequence). The V end was cut by 7 bases, the J end by 6 bases, with 21 bases between.

The chain employs TRBV7-2 and TRBJ2-7, with TRBD1 matching over 8 bases. CDR3 size: 16 residues. V gave up 0 bases and J gave up 1 base; unmatched junction bases: 5. CDR1 is SGHTA and CDR2 is FQGNSA in the germline V gene. The CDR3 spells CASSLARTGSSYEQYF. The CDR3 coding sequence is TGTGCCAGCAGCTTAGCGCGGACAGGGAGTTCCTACGAGCAGTACTTC.

The V call is TRBV5-1, the J call TRBJ2-7; a possible D gene is TRBD2 (6 bases). Germline V lookup: CDR1 SGHRS, CDR2 YFSETQ. The CDR3 is 15 amino acids. V gave up 0 bases and J gave up 2 bases, with 12 bases separating them. The CDR3 sequence: CASSLAFSGAYEQYF. The DNA of the CDR3 is TGCGCCAGCAGCTTGGCGTTTTCGGGGGCCTACGAGCAGTACTTC.

The rearrangement joins TRBV27 to TRBJ2-7; D may be TRBD2 (5 bases). This CDR3 region has 12 residues. Germline lookup yields CDR1 MNHEY and CDR2 SMNVEV (reference sequence). V shed 4 bases and J shed 4 bases, with 8 bases lying between them. The CDR3 region is CASSSGGYEQYF. The CDR3 bases are TGTGCCAGCAGTTCTGGAGGATACGAGCAGTACTTC.

This chain links TRBV7-2 with TRBJ1-5; a weak D match, TRBD1 (5 bases). This CDR3 is built from 17 residues. Germline CDR1 and CDR2: SGHTA and FQGNSA. V lost 4 bases, J lost 2 bases, and 18 bases lay in between. The CDR3 DNA reads as TGTGCCAGCAGCTCCCCAGGGACGGGAGGGGGCAATCAGCCCCAGCATTTT. It translates to CASSSPGTGGGNQPQHF.

The J gene is TRBJ1-3, the V gene TRBV19; tentatively, D is TRBD1 (5 bases). From germline, CDR1 is LNHDA and CDR2 SQIVND (reference sequence). Trimming left V 6 bases short and J 0 bases short, with 12 bases between. This CDR3 comprises 15 residues. The CDR3 sequence: CASRRDGGSGNTIYF. CDR3 nucleotides: TGTGCCAGTAGGCGGGACGGAGGCTCTGGAAACACCATATATTTT.

The gene calls are TRBV2 and TRBJ1-2; 7 nucleotides align to TRBD1. CDR3 length: 13 amino acids. Germline-derived CDR1 and CDR2 are SNHLY and FYNNEI. V lost 6 bases, J lost 5 bases, and 6 bases stayed unmatched. The CDR3 sequence is CASSLQGQYGYTF. The CDR3 DNA reads as TGTGCCAGCAGCCTACAGGGGCAGTATGGCTACACCTTC.

This chain links TRBV28 with TRBJ2-5; D is possibly TRBD1 (5 bases). The length of the CDR3 is 14 residues. Germline CDR1 is MDHEN and CDR2 is SYDVKM. Trimming cost V 6 bases and J 3 bases, with 14 bases left between them. CDR3 sequence: CASRFAGYEETQYF. In DNA, the CDR3 is TGTGCCAGCAGATTCGCAGGGTATGAAGAGACCCAGTACTTC.

This clone showed up just once. CDR3 nucleotide sequence: TGTGCCAGCAGGGGGCCCTATGGCTACACCTTC. This codes for CASRGPYGYTF. The chain recombines TRBV28 with TRBJ1-2; D may be TRBD1 (5 bases). The CDR3 has 11 residues. V shed 6 bases and J shed 4 bases, with 6 bases lying between them. Germline values: CDR1 MDHEN, CDR2 SYDVKM.

The chain couples TRBV10-3 to TRBJ1-1; TRBD1 is a possible D gene (5 bases). This CDR3 is 13 amino acids long. V lost 2 bases to trimming and J lost 6 bases, with 10 bases between them. CDR1 is ENHRY and CDR2 is SYGVKD in the germline V gene. The CDR3 protein is CAISEDRGPEAFF. The CDR3 region has the DNA TGTGCCATCAGTGAGGACAGAGGACCTGAAGCTTTCTTT.

CDR3 DNA sequence: TGCGCCAGCAGTGAGAGGGGACTTCGACGGGAGACCCAGTACTTC. This encodes CASSERGLRRETQYF. The chain joins TRBV10-1 to TRBJ2-5; tentatively, D is TRBD2 (6 bases). The CDR3 sequence is 15 residues long. CDR1 and CDR2 from the germline V gene are WNHNN and SYGVQD (reference sequence). The ends were cut back, 2 bases at V and 5 bases at J, with 15 bases in the middle.

The V call is TRBV4-3, the J call TRBJ2-1; TRBD2 matches at 7 bases. This CDR3 is built from 17 residues. The germline CDR1 and CDR2 sequences are LGHNA and YSLEER. The V segment lost 0 bases and the J segment 3 bases; nucleotides outside the gene matches: 8. CDR3 nucleotide sequence: TGCGCCAGCAGCCAAGATCCCGGGGGGTCTTACTACAATGAGCAGTTCTTC. It specifies CASSQDPGGSYYNEQFF.

The chain carries TRBV9 and TRBJ1-6, with D hard to call. The CDR3 sequence is 14 residues long. V was shortened by 1 base and J by 10 bases, with 12 bases between the two germline ends. Germline-derived CDR1 and CDR2 are SGDLS and YYNGEE. The CDR3 loop reads CASSVTTQNSPLHF. The CDR3, as DNA: TGTGCCAGCAGCGTAACAACCCAAAACTCACCCCTCCACTTT.

A few counts support this clone. V and J are TRBV10-1 and TRBJ2-3, with 7 bases that match TRBD1. The CDR3 spans 16 residues. Germline CDR1 WNHNN, CDR2 SYGVQD (reference sequence). With 3 bases clipped from V and 3 bases from J, the junction kept 9 bases outside the gene matches. CDR3 loop: CASSESTGQLTDTQYF. The CDR3 region has the DNA TGCGCCAGCAGTGAATCGACGGGACAGCTTACAGATACGCAGTATTTT.

This chain joins TRBV6-1 and TRBJ1-4; D unclear. Looked up from germline, CDR1 is MNHNS and CDR2 is SASEGT. The ends were cut back, 2 bases at V and 4 bases at J, with 8 bases in the middle. This CDR3 has 14 residues. The CDR3 DNA is TGTGCCAGCAGTGAATCGCGGATTAATGAAAAACTGTTTTTT. It is translated as CASSESRINEKLFF.

The rearrangement uses TRBV5-4 and TRBJ1-6, with 7 bases fitting TRBD1. There are 18 residues in the CDR3. Germline CDR1 reads SGHNT; CDR2 reads YYREEE (reference sequence). V lost 0 bases and J lost 6; bases outside the gene matches: 12. CDR3 region: CASSLAPQTGIRNSPLHF. In nucleotides, the CDR3 is TGTGCCAGCAGCTTGGCTCCTCAGACAGGGATTCGTAATTCACCCCTCCACTTT.

The rearrangement links TRBV6-5 to TRBJ1-2, with 7 bases aligning to TRBD1. The V and J ends lost 5 bases and 4 bases, in that order; junction bases with no gene match: 4. CDR1 is MNHEY, CDR2 SVGAGI, per germline. The CDR3 has 13 residues. The CDR3 sequence is CASSIGTAYGYTF. CDR3 DNA: TGTGCCAGCAGTATCGGGACAGCCTATGGCTACACCTTC.

V usage is TRBV29-1 and J usage is TRBJ1-2; a weak D match, TRBD1 (6 bases). The CDR3 loop spans 11 amino acids. Germline assignment: CDR1 SQVTM and CDR2 ANQGSEA. The V end lost 7 bases, the J end lost 4 bases, and 10 bases lay between the germline ends. CDR3 sequence: CSARDTYGYTF. CDR3 sequence (DNA): TGCAGCGCCAGGGACACCTATGGCTACACCTTC.

J is TRBJ2-7 and V is TRBV5-4; TRBD2 aligns across 12 bases. CDR3 length equals 15 residues. Germline trimming cut 0 bases from V and 2 bases from J; bases unmatched to any gene: 0. Germline V gene lookup returns CDR1 SGHNT and CDR2 YYREEE (reference sequence). CDR3 nucleotide sequence: TGTGCCAGCAGCTTGGGACTAGCGGGAGCCTACGAGCAGTACTTC. Its protein is CASSLGLAGAYEQYF.

The chain is built from TRBV29-1 and TRBJ2-3; TRBD2 matches at 14 bases. The J segment lost 2 bases and the V segment lost 7 bases, leaving 5 bases of the junction unmatched. From germline, CDR1 is SQVTM and CDR2 ANQGSEA. The CDR3 extends over 15 amino acids. The CDR3 loop is CSAGLAGGLTDTQYF. CDR3 coding DNA: TGCAGCGCCGGACTAGCGGGGGGCCTCACAGATACGCAGTATTTT.

The chain carries TRBV6-5 and TRBJ2-7; D is undetermined. With 7 bases removed from V and 6 bases from J, the gap between germline ends came to 13 bases. Germline values: CDR1 MNHEY, CDR2 SVGAGI. The CDR3 has 12 residues. The CDR3 sequence: CASTTAPPEQYF. In nucleotides, the CDR3 is TGTGCCAGCACCACTGCCCCCCCCGAGCAGTACTTC.

The chain couples TRBV7-2 to TRBJ2-7; D might be TRBD2 (6 bases). Germline CDR1 and CDR2: SGHTA and FQGNSA. The CDR3 is made up of 15 amino acids. Trimming removed 4 bases from V and 3 bases from J, with 16 bases in between. The CDR3 spells CASSSTTRSGYEQYF. CDR3 nucleotide sequence: TGTGCCAGCAGCTCCACGACTAGATCTGGCTACGAGCAGTACTTC.

The chain uses TRBV2 and TRBJ1-1; weak D call: TRBD1 (5 bases). This CDR3 contains 15 residues. CDR1 is SNHLY, CDR2 FYNNEI, per germline. The V and J ends lost 3 bases and 0 bases respectively, with 11 bases between them. DNA of the CDR3: TGTGCCAGCAGTGACCCTGGGGCTGTGAACACTGAAGCTTTCTTT. This translates into CASSDPGAVNTEAFF.